This T cell receptor (beta chain) was retrieved from a study of blood T cell repertoires in COVID-19. Study context: Sources were T cells, B-cell-depleted T cells, or PBMCs; the material itself was cDNA or gDNA.

Methods used by the authors: Using reference gene primer amplification, nucleated cell counts were estimated. Clones were sequenced by immunoSEQ multiplex PCR, and TCRdb holds only the in-frame ones, with some missing. V and J calls and clone size are given by that table; D and trimming were obtained from the DNA. The data show roughly 130,000 clones, roughly 84% seen once. Looked up from germline, CDR1 is SGHTA and CDR2 is FQGNSA. The CDR3 is 16 residues long. V lost 1 base to trimming and J lost 2 bases, with 11 bases between them. The specimen was peripheral blood. The chain has TRBV7-2 and TRBJ2-2; D remains ambiguous. The source of this sequence is a woman aged 25 to 39 who had recovered from COVID-19. The CDR3 is CASSLVSQINTGELFF. CDR3 coding DNA: TGTGCCAGCAGCTTAGTTTCGCAGATTAACACCGGGGAGCTGTTTTTT.